This TCR beta chain originates from a study of shared clonotypes between healthy human individuals. General study findings and limits: The study generally estimated greater richness for naive than memory subsets. Clonotype sharing across a handful of donors was observed for around 5% of naive CD4 clonotypes.

Profiling relied on immunoSEQ multiplex PCR, and the TCRdb table lists in-frame clones only, not all of them. The sample has over a million clones; over 95% are singletons. To note about this clone: Its target is not known.

Trimming pared 0 bases from V and 2 bases from J, leaving 8 bases between. The CDR3 totals 14 residues. The genes are TRBV5-3 and TRBJ1-1; unclear D gene. TRBV5-3 is annotated as an ORF whose role is uncertain. The TCR was taken from a man aged 30 to 45 in good health. The sequencing sample was made of naive CD4+ T cells sorted from blood. Documented subset: CD45RA+ positively selected. Written as DNA, the CDR3 is TGTGCCAGAAGCTTGGCCCTGGGTAACACTGAAGCTTTCTTT. Its protein is CARSLALGNTEAFF.